Sequencing of this T cell receptor (beta chain) was carried out in a study of graft-versus-host responses after intestinal transplantation. Study overall: After anti-thymocyte globulin induction, recipients took tacrolimus and steroids for approximately three years.

Trimming left V 4 bases short and J 6 bases short, with 8 bases between. The germline gives CDR1 MNHEY, CDR2 SMNVEV (reference sequence). The CDR3 is made up of 12 amino acids. Findings and limits, study-wide: High graft-versus-host to host-versus-graft clonal ratios were seen in allografts of patients with graft-donor T cell macrochimerism.

The repertoire was sequenced with immunoSEQ multiplex PCR; TCRdb's copy has only in-frame clones and lacks some. This sample has 80,000 to 95,000 clones, with roughly 91% found just once. Turning to this clone: Antigen unknown.

The sequencing here drew on unstimulated CD8+ T cells sorted from spleen or lymph node cells, taken before intestinal transplant. V and J are TRBV27 and TRBJ2-3, with D possibly matching TRBD1 (5 bases). The receptor was derived from a human donor who received an intestinal transplant. The CDR3: CASSWGGDTQYF. The CDR3 DNA sequence: TGTGCCAGCAGTTGGGGCGGTGATACGCAGTATTTT.